The clone carrying this TCR beta chain was seen many times. The germline V gene encodes CDR1 LGHDT and CDR2 YNNKEL (reference sequence). The CDR3 has 17 residues. With V trimmed by 1 base and J by 0 bases, 3 bases remained unmatched. Through a sample-barcoded 5' primer and a J-beta primer mix, a second PCR was run for about 6 to 12 cycles. Every molecule of cDNA carried a tag from a template-switch adaptor with 12 random nucleotides. TCRdb reanalysed the 5' RACE reads using MiXCR and keeps one entry per CDR3 protein. The repertoire has about 1.5 million distinct CDR3 sequences, about 42% of them found once; the top ten carry about 4.1%. These data originate in a study of blood T cells in healthy people across ages. Overall study context: In model experiments, template switching was able to capture about one barcoded beta molecule for every two T cells that were present.

Every participating donor contributed approximately 9.5 milliliters of peripheral blood through a draw. The origin of this receptor is a woman aged 18-29 years in good health. Specimen: blood. The chain is built from TRBV3-1 and TRBJ2-7; TRBD2 matches 13 bases. The DNA of the CDR3 is TGTGCCAGCAGCCAAGGACTAGCGGGAGGTTTCTCCTACGAGCAGTACTTC. This gives the protein CASSQGLAGGFSYEQYF.